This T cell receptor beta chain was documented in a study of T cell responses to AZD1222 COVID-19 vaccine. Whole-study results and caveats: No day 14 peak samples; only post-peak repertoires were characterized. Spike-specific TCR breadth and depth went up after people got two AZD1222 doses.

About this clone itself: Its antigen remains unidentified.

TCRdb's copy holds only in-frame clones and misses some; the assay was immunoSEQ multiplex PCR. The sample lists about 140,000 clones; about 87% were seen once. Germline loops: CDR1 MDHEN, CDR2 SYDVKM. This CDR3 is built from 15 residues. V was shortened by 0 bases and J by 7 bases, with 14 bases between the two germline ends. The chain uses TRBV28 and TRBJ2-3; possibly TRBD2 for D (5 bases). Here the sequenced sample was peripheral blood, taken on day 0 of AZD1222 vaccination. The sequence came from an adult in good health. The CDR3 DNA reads TGTGCCAGCAGTTTATGGCGGGCCGAATCGCATACGCAGTATTTT. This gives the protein CASSLWRAESHTQYF. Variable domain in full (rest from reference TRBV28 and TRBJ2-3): DVKVTQSSRYLVKRTGEKVFLECVQDMDHENMFWYRQDPGLGLRLIYFSYDVKMKEKGDIPEGYSVSREKKERFSLILESASTNQTSMYLCASSLWRAESHTQYFGPGTRLTVL.